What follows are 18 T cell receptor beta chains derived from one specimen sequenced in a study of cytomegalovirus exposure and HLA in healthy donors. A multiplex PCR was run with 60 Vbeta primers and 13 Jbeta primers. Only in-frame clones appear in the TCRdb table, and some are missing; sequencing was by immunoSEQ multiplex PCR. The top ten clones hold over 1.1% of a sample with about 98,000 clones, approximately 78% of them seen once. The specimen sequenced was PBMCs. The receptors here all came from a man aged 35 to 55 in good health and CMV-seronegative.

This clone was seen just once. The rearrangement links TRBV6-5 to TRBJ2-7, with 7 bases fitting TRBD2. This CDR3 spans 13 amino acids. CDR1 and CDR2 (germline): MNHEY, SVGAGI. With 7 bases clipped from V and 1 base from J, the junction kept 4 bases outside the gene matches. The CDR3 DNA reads TGTGCCAGCACCGGGGGGTTGTCCTACGAGCAGTACTTC. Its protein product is CASTGGLSYEQYF.

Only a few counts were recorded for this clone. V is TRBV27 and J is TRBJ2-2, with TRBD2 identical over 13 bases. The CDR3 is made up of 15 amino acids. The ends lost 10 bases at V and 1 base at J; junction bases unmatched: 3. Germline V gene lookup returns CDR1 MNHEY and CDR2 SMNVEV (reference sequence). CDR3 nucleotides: TGTGCCACGCGACTAGCGGGGGGGAACACCGGGGAGCTGTTTTTT. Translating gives CATRLAGGNTGELFF.

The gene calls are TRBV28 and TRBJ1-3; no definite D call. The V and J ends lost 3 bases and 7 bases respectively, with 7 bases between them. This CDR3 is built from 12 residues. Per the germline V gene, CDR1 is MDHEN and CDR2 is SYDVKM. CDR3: CASSFRGNTIYF. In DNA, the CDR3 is TGTGCCAGCAGTTTCCGGGGTAACACCATATATTTT.

CDR3 bases: TGCGCCAGCAGCGCCGTACAGGGGGATGGAGAAAAACTGTTTTTT. Amino acid sequence: CASSAVQGDGEKLFF. The V gene is TRBV5-1, the J gene TRBJ1-4; 8 nucleotides agree with TRBD1. The V gene end was trimmed by 4 bases and the J gene end by 8 bases; junction bases not matched to a gene: 10. Looked up from germline, CDR1 is SGHRS and CDR2 is YFSETQ. The length of the CDR3 is 15 residues.

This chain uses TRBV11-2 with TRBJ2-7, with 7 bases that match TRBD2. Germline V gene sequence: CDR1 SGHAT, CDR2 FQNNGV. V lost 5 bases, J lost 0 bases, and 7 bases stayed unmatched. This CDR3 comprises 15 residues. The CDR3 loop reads CASSPFGGYSYEQYF. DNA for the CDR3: TGTGCCAGCAGCCCCTTCGGGGGGTACTCCTACGAGCAGTACTTC.

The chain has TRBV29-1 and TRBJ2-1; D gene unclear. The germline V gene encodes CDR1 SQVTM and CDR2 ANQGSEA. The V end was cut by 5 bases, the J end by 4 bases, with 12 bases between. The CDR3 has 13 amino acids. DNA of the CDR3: TGCAGCGTTAACTCGCACGAATACAATGAGCAGTTCTTC. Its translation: CSVNSHEYNEQFF.

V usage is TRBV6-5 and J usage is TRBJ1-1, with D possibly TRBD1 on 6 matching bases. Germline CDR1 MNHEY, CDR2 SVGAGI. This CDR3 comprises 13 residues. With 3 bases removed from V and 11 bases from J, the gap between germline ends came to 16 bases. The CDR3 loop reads CASSYSAGEGAFF. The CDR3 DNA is TGTGCCAGCAGTTATTCCGCAGGGGAAGGCGCTTTCTTT.

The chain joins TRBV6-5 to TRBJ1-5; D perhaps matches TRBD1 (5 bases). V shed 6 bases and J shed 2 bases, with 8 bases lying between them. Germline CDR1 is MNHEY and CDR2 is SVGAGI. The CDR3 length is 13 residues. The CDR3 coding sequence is TGTGCCAGCAGCCAGGGTCGCAATCAGCCCCAGCATTTT. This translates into CASSQGRNQPQHF.

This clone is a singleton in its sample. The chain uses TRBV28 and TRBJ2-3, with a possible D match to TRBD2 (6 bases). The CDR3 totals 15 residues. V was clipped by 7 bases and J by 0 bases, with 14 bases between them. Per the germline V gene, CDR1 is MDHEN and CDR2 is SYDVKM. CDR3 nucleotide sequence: TGTGCCAGCAAAGCCGCGGGGATTAGCACAGATACGCAGTATTTT. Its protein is CASKAAGISTDTQYF.

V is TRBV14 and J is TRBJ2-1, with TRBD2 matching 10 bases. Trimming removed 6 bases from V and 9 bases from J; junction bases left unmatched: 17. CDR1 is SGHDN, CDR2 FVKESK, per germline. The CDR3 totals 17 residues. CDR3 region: CASSGLAGVSVDGEQFF. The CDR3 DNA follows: TGTGCCAGCAGTGGTCTAGCGGGGGTTTCGGTAGACGGTGAGCAGTTCTTC.

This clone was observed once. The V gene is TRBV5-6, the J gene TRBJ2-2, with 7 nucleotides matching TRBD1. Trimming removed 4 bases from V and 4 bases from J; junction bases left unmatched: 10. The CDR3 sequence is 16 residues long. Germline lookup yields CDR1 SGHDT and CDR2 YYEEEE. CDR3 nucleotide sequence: TGTGCCAGCAGCACGTGGACAGGAGCGACCACCGGGGAGCTGTTTTTT. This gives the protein CASSTWTGATTGELFF.

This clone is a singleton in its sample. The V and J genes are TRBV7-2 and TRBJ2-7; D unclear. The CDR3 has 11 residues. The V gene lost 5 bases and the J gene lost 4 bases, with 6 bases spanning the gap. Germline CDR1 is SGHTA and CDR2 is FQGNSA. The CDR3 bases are TGTGCCAGCAGCGGCAGATACGAGCAGTACTTC. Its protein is CASSGRYEQYF. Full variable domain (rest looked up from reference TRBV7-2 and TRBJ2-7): GAGVSQSPSNKVTEKGKDVELRCDPISGHTALYWYRQSLGQGLEFLIYFQGNSAPDKSGLPSDRFSAERTGGSVSTLTIQRTQQEDSAVYLCASSGRYEQYFGPGTRLTVT.

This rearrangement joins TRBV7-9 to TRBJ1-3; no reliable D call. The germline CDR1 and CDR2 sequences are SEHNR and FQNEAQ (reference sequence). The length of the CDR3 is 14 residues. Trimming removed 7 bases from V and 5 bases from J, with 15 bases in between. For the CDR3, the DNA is TGTGCCAGCACCTCTAGGCAGCTGAGAAACACCATATATTTT. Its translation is CASTSRQLRNTIYF.

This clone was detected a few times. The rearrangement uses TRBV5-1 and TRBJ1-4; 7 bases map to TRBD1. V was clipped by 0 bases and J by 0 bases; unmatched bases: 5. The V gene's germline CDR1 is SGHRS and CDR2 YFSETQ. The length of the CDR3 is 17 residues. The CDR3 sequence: CASSLGLTGATNEKLFF. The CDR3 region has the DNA TGCGCCAGCAGCTTGGGCCTTACAGGGGCAACTAATGAAAAACTGTTTTTT. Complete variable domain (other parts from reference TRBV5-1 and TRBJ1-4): KAGVTQTPRYLIKTRGQQVTLSCSPISGHRSVSWYQQTPGQGLQFLFEYFSETQRNKGNFPGRFSGRQFSNSRSEMNVSTLELGDSALYLCASSLGLTGATNEKLFFGSGTQLSVL.

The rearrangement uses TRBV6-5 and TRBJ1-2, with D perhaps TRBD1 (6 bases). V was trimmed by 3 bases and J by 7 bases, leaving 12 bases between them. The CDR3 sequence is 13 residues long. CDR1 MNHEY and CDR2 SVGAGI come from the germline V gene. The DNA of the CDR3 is TGTGCCAGCAGTTATTCACAGGGATCTGGCTACACCTTC. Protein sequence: CASSYSQGSGYTF.

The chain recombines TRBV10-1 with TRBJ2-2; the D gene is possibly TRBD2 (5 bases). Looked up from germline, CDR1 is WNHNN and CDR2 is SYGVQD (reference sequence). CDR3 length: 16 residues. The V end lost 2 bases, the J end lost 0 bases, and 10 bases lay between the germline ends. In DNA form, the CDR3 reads TGCGCCAGCAGTGAGAGGCCGGGGACGAACACCGGGGAGCTGTTTTTT. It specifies CASSERPGTNTGELFF.

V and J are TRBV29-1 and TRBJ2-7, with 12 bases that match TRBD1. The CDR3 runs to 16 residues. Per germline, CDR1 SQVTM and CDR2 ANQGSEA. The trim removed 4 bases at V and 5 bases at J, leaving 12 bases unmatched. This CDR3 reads CSVVGTGGRYANEQYF. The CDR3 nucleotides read TGCAGCGTTGTTGGGACAGGGGGCCGATACGCCAACGAGCAGTACTTC.

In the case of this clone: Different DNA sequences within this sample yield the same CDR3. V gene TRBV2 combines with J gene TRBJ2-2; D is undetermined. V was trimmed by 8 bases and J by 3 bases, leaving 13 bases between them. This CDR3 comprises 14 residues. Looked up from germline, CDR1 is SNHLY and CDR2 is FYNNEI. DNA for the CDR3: TGTGCCAGCCTGAGTAGGAGTTACACCGGGGAGCTGTTTTTT. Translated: CASLSRSYTGELFF.